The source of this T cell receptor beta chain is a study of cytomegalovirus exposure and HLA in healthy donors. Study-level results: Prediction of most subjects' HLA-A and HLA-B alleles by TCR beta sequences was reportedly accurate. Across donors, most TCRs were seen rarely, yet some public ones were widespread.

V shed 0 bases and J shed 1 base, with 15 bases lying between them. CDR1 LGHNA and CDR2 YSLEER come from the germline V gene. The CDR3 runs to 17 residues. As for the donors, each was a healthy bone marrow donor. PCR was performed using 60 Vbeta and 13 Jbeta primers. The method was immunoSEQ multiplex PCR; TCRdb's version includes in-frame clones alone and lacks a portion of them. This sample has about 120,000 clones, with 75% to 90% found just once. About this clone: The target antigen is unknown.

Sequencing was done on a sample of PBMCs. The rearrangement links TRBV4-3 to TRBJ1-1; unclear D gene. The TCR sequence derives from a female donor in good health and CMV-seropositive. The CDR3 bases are TGCGCCAGCAGCCAAGATGGTGGATCTCGAGGGAACACTGAAGCTTTCTTT. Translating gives CASSQDGGSRGNTEAFF.